The rows below give T cell receptor beta chains drawn from one sample of a study of ipilimumab plus nivolumab after autologous stem cell transplantation. Assay used: immunoSEQ multiplex PCR; TCRdb lists only in-frame clones, some missing. The top ten clones hold roughly a quarter of a sample with around 20,000 clones, roughly four fifths of them seen once. Sequenced material: PBMCs, taken in a trial of ipilimumab plus nivolumab as post-transplant consolidation. The receptors come from a male donor with diffuse large B-cell lymphoma. Both conserved end residues are part of each CDR3. The D gene is left open where the match is weak. Not every row has a clone size; where given, it reads once, few, many or a size class.

j_call clone_size v_call d_call cdr3_length cdr3_aa cdr3_nt
TRBJ2-1 once TRBV5-1 NA 14 CASSFGTSYNEQFF TGCGCCAGCAGCTTCGGGACTTCCTACAATGAGCAGTTCTTC
TRBJ1-5 NA TRBV27 NA 15 CASSLFWGSNQPQHF TGTGCCAGCAGTTTATTTTGGGGAAGTAATCAGCCCCAGCATTTT
TRBJ2-7 NA TRBV21-1 NA 12 CASSSRTYEQYF TGTGCCAGCAGCTCCCGAACCTACGAGCAGTACTTC
TRBJ2-7 NA TRBV10-3 TRBD2 15 CAISGVAGVTAEQYF TGTGCCATCAGTGGCGTAGCGGGAGTTACCGCCGAGCAGTACTTC
TRBJ2-1 NA TRBV27 TRBD2 14 CASRWTSGTDEQFF TGTGCCAGCAGATGGACTAGCGGTACTGATGAGCAGTTCTTC
TRBJ1-6 medium-sized TRBV18 NA 15 CASSAGATDNSPLHF TGTGCCAGCTCCGCCGGGGCTACCGATAATTCACCCCTCCACTTT
TRBJ1-5 NA TRBV12-5 NA 14 CASGLSPVGQPQHF TGTGCTAGTGGTTTGTCCCCCGTTGGACAGCCCCAGCATTTT
TRBJ2-7 NA TRBV11-2 NA 15 CASSLYMDGSYEQYF TGTGCCAGCAGCTTATATATGGACGGTTCCTACGAGCAGTACTTC
TRBJ2-5 NA TRBV6-1 NA 16 CASSEKVRGAQETQYF TGTGCCAGCAGTGAAAAGGTCAGGGGGGCTCAAGAGACCCAGTACTTC
TRBJ1-6 NA TRBV19 NA 17 CASSADNPLRDNSPLHF TGTGCCAGTAGTGCGGACAACCCGCTGCGGGATAATTCACCCCTCCACTTT